This T cell receptor (beta chain) was recorded in a study of regulatory T cells in long-lasting Graves disease. In building TCR beta libraries, iRepertoire HTBI primers were used together with Arm-PCR of CDR3 regions. MiXCR was run by TCRdb on the multiplex PCR reads, yielding one entry per CDR3 protein. The sample has 250,000 to 300,000 distinct CDR3 sequences; under 20% are singletons. The V gene lost 11 bases and the J gene lost 0 bases, with 14 bases spanning the gap. This CDR3 spans 14 amino acids. Germline V gene sequence: CDR1 LNHDA, CDR2 SQIVND (reference sequence). Time point here: newly diagnosed GD, antithyroid drugs for less than 3 months. Making the TCR library involved RNA that had been extracted from PBMCs. These same records also appear under a second study, on T cells in Graves' hyperthyroidism and ophthalmopathy.

The chain is built from TRBV19 and TRBJ2-1, with D perhaps assigned TRBD1 or TRBD2 (6 bases each). This receptor was taken from a woman aged 25 to 39 with Graves disease. Sequencing used peripheral blood mononuclear cells (PBMCs), obtained at new diagnosis, from a patient treated with antithyroid drugs. CDR3 in amino acids: CASLGGSSYNEQFF. In DNA, the CDR3 is TGTGCCTCCCTAGGGGGGAGCTCCTACAATGAGCAGTTCTTC.